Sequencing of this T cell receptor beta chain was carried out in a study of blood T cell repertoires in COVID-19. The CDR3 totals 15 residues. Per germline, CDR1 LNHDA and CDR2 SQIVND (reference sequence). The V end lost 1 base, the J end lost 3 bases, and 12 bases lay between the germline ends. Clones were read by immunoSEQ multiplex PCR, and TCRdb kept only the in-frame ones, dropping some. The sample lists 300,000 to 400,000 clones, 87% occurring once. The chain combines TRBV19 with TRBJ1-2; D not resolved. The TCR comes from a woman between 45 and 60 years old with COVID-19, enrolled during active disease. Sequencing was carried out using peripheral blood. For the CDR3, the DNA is TGTGCCAGTAGTATAGCCCCCCCTCCCTACTATGGCTACACCTTC. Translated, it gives CASSIAPPPYYGYTF.